The clone carrying this TCR beta chain was detected ten times or more. Antigen specificity is unknown. The source of the sample is a study of neurological immune-mediated disorders. Sample time point: longitudinal time-point 3. General study points: The study found no CDR3 amino acid sequences shared by expanded clones across subjects, suggesting private repertoires in all groups.

V was shortened by 7 bases and J by 4 bases, with 16 bases between the two germline ends. The CDR3 is made up of 14 amino acids. CDR1 and CDR2 (germline): MDHEN, SYDVKM. Synthesis of cDNA was accomplished via 5'RACE employing 10-nucleotide random UMIs. Using its own MiXCR run on the 5' RACE reads, TCRdb lists one record per CDR3 protein. Among roughly 45,000 distinct CDR3 sequences listed, approximately 13% were seen once. This chain joins TRBV28 and TRBJ2-5; D is tentatively TRBD1 or TRBD2 (5 bases each). Sample: PBMCs. The receptor was isolated from a man aged 30 to 39 in good health. The CDR3 sequence: CASTLKGTVETQYF. CDR3 bases: TGTGCCAGCACCCTGAAGGGGACGGTAGAGACCCAGTACTTC.